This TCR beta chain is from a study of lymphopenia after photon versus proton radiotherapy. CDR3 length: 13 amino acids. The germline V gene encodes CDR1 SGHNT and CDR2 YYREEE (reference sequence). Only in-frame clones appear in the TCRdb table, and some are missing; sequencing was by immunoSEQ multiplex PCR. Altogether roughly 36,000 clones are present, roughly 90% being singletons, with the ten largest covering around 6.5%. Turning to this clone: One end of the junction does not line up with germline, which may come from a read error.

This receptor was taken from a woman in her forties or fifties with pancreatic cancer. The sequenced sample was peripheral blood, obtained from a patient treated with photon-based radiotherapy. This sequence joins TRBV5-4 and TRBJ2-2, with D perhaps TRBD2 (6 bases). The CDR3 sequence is CAGRDSPTGELFF. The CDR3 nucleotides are TGTGCCGGCAGGGACTCCCCGACCGGGGAGCTGTTTTTT.